These 19 T cell receptor beta chains were all obtained from the same sample, sequenced in a study of HIV-infected patients and healthy controls. Using its own MiXCR run on the 5' RACE reads, TCRdb lists one record per CDR3 protein. The table has tens of thousands of distinct CDR3 sequences, about 17% seen once. Sequencing was done on a sample of CD4+ T cells from blood. All receptors derive from a human donor in good health.

The V call is TRBV7-2, the J call TRBJ2-3, with 7 bases lining up with TRBD2. Germline CDR1 and CDR2: SGHTA and FQGNSA. Unmatched junction bases numbered 5, after V lost 6 bases and J lost 2 bases. The CDR3 consists of 14 residues. The CDR3 sequence is CASSPAGPTDTQYF. In DNA form, the CDR3 reads TGTGCCAGCAGTCCAGCGGGGCCCACAGATACGCAGTATTTT.

In its sample, this clonotype was seen many times. The chain carries TRBV4-2 and TRBJ1-6; D perhaps matches TRBD1 (6 bases). The CDR3 spans 17 residues. Germline loops: CDR1 LGHNA, CDR2 YNFKEQ. Trimming left V 3 bases short and J 5 bases short, with 17 bases between. The CDR3 DNA follows: TGTGCCAGCAGCCACGGACCACAGGGTTACGATAATTCACCCCTCCACTTT. As protein: CASSHGPQGYDNSPLHF.

The chain employs TRBV14 and TRBJ2-7; 13 bases are shared with TRBD2. The CDR3 length is 17 residues. V lost 3 bases to trimming and J lost 0 bases; unmatched junction nucleotides: 5. The V gene's germline CDR1 is SGHDN and CDR2 FVKESK. CDR3 protein: CASSHQLAGGSSYEQYF. The CDR3 nucleotides read TGTGCCAGCAGCCACCAACTAGCGGGGGGGAGCTCCTACGAGCAGTACTTC.

This clonotype was seen only a few times. This rearrangement joins TRBV7-9 to TRBJ2-7; D possibly corresponds to TRBD2 (6 bases). The CDR3 contains 14 residues. V lost 7 bases and J 5 bases, leaving 18 bases between the germline ends. CDR1 is SEHNR and CDR2 is FQNEAQ in the germline V gene (reference sequence). This chain's CDR3 is CASTLRGTGDEQYF. The CDR3 nucleotides are TGTGCCAGCACTCTACGGGGGACGGGTGACGAGCAGTACTTC.

This clonotype was observed a handful of times. The CDR3 coding sequence is TGCGCCAGCAGCGCCGGGATCGCCACATACAATGAGCAGTTCTTC. Translation gives CASSAGIATYNEQFF. This chain links TRBV5-1 with TRBJ2-1; D may be TRBD2 (5 bases). V was cut by 4 bases and J by 4 bases, with 15 bases left in between. The CDR3 extends over 15 amino acids. CDR1 is SGHRS and CDR2 is YFSETQ in the germline V gene.

V is TRBV28 and J is TRBJ1-1; 10 bases agree with TRBD1. The CDR3 has 16 amino acids. With V trimmed by 8 bases and J by 5 bases, 14 bases remained unmatched. Germline CDR1 is MDHEN and CDR2 is SYDVKM. The DNA for the CDR3 is TGTGCCAGCGGTCCCCTCCCCGGACAGGGGGTAACTGAAGCTTTCTTT. Translated: CASGPLPGQGVTEAFF.

This clonotype was detected ten times or more. The chain is built from TRBV6-2 or TRBV6-3 and TRBJ1-1; weak D call: TRBD1 (6 bases). The CDR3 runs 16 residues. CDR1 MNHEY and CDR2 SVGEGT come from the germline V gene. Trimming removed 4 bases from V and 4 bases from J, with 19 bases in between. CDR3 coding DNA: TGTGCCAGCAGTTTTGACAGGCGGTACGGGAGCACTGAAGCTTTCTTT. It yields the protein CASSFDRRYGSTEAFF.

This chain joins TRBV6-6 and TRBJ2-3, with 14 bases identical to TRBD2. V lost 8 bases and J lost 6; bases outside the gene matches: 10. The CDR3 has 16 amino acids. Germline CDR1 reads MNHNY; CDR2 reads SVGAGI (reference sequence). As DNA, the CDR3 is TGTGCCAGCGGCCAGACTAGCGGGGGGGCCGGGGATACGCAGTATTTT. This translates into CASGQTSGGAGDTQYF.

This clonotype was detected ten times or more. This chain connects TRBV18 to TRBJ1-1, with no clear D. The CDR3 spans 15 residues. CDR1 is KGHSH, CDR2 LQKENI, per germline. Trimming removed 3 bases at V and 2 bases at J, with 13 bases between. The CDR3, as DNA: TGTGCCAGCTCACCGCAACAGCCAACCAACACTGAAGCTTTCTTT. Residues: CASSPQQPTNTEAFF. Filled out from reference TRBV18 and TRBJ1-1, the complete variable domain reads NAGVMQNPRHLVRRRGQEARLRCSPMKGHSHVYWYRQLPEEGLKFMVYLQKENIIDESGMPKERFSAEFPKEGPSILRIQQVVRGDSAAYFCASSPQQPTNTEAFFGQGTRLTVV.

In its sample, this clonotype was seen many times. This chain uses TRBV6-2 or TRBV6-3 with TRBJ1-5; the D is unclear. The CDR3 consists of 16 residues. Between the trimmed V and J ends, which lost 0 bases and 5 bases, there was a span of 14 bases. Germline values: CDR1 MNHEY, CDR2 SVGEGT. This CDR3 is CASSYSRVGVDQPQHF. The CDR3 bases are TGTGCCAGCAGTTACTCGAGGGTCGGTGTCGATCAGCCCCAGCATTTT.

This clonotype was seen repeatedly, ten times or more. The J gene is TRBJ2-1, the V gene TRBV28; 11 positions agree with TRBD2. The CDR3 has 17 residues. The trim removed 2 bases at V and 5 bases at J, leaving 8 bases unmatched. Per the germline V gene, CDR1 is MDHEN and CDR2 is SYDVKM. The DNA for the CDR3 is TGTGCCAGCAGTTTAAGGTCTAGCGGGGGGTTCCACAATGAGCAGTTCTTC. Translation gives CASSLRSSGGFHNEQFF.

CDR3 protein: CASSFNRGIDEKLFF. In nucleotides, the CDR3 is TGTGCCAGCAGCTTTAACAGGGGAATAGACGAAAAACTGTTTTTT. The chain recombines TRBV5-4 with TRBJ1-4, with 7 positions matching TRBD1. The CDR3 loop spans 15 amino acids. CDR1 and CDR2 from the germline V gene are SGHNT and YYREEE (reference sequence). V lost 2 bases, J lost 8 bases, and 9 bases stayed unmatched.

This clonotype was counted a few times. The chain uses TRBV28 and TRBJ1-5; a weak D match, TRBD1 (6 bases). V shed 6 bases and J shed 5 bases, with 17 bases lying between them. The CDR3 totals 15 residues. Germline assignment: CDR1 MDHEN and CDR2 SYDVKM. CDR3 sequence: CASSGGGAADQPQHF. The CDR3 DNA is TGTGCCAGCAGCGGGGGGGGGGCGGCTGATCAGCCCCAGCATTTT.

There are many counts of this clonotype. The chain joins TRBV12-3 or TRBV12-4 to TRBJ1-4; D gene unclear. There are 13 residues in the CDR3. Trimming stripped 3 bases from V and 8 bases from J, with 10 bases between. The CDR3 spells CASSFKGPEKLFF. Here the CDR3 DNA reads TGTGCCAGCAGTTTTAAGGGCCCGGAAAAACTGTTTTTT.

The chain couples TRBV19 to TRBJ1-6, with TRBD1 identical over 8 bases. Germline CDR1 and CDR2: LNHDA and SQIVND (reference sequence). The CDR3 covers 14 residues. Losses at the gene ends were 6 bases for V and 7 bases for J; bases not matched to a gene: 5. The CDR3 spells CASRTRTGNSPLHF. CDR3 DNA sequence: TGTGCCAGTAGGACACGGACAGGGAATTCACCCCTCCACTTT.

This chain joins TRBV7-2 and TRBJ2-7; D remains ambiguous. The V gene lost 5 bases and the J gene lost 0 bases, with 11 bases spanning the gap. The CDR3 spans 14 residues. Germline CDR1 is SGHTA and CDR2 is FQGNSA. For the CDR3, the DNA is TGTGCCAGCAGCCTGACATTCCCCTCCTACGAGCAGTACTTC. The encoded protein is CASSLTFPSYEQYF.

This clonotype was seen many times. V usage is TRBV5-1 and J usage is TRBJ2-1; possibly TRBD2 for D (6 bases). The germline gives CDR1 SGHRS, CDR2 YFSETQ. V was pared by 3 bases and J by 7 bases, with 11 bases between. The CDR3 runs 13 residues. The CDR3 sequence: CASSSGTPNEQFF. For the CDR3, the DNA is TGCGCCAGCAGCTCCGGGACTCCTAATGAGCAGTTCTTC.

The chain combines TRBV20-1 with TRBJ2-3; D gene uncertain. The CDR3 is 12 amino acids. The germline V and J ends were trimmed by 5 bases and 0 bases, with 6 bases remaining between them. The germline V gene has CDR1 DFQATT and CDR2 SNEGSKA (reference sequence). CDR3 sequence: CSAPTSTDTQYF. The CDR3 nucleotides are TGCAGTGCTCCGACTAGCACAGATACGCAGTATTTT.

The chain is built from TRBV12-3 or TRBV12-4 and TRBJ1-1; a weak D match, TRBD1 (6 bases). The CDR3 contains 14 residues. Trimming shortened V by 5 bases and J by 11 bases, and 21 bases separated the two germline ends. The CDR3 nucleotides are TGTGCCAGCAGTGAACCACAGGGAATTCTAATGGCTTTCTTT. This translates into CASSEPQGILMAFF.